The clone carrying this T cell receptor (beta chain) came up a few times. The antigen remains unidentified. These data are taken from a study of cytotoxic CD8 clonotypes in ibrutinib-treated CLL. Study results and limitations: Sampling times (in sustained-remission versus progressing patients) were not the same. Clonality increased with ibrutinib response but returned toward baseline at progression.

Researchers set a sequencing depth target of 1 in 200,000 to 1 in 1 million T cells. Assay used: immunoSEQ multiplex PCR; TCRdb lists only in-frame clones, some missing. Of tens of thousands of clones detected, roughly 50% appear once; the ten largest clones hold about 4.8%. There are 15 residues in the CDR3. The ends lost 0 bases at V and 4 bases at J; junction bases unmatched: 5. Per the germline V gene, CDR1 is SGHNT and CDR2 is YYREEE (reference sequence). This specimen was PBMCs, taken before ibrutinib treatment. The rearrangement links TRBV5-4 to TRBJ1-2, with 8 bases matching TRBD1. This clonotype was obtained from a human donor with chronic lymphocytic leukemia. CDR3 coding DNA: TGTGCCAGCAGCTTGGCGGGACAGGAGTTCTATGGCTACACCTTC. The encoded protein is CASSLAGQEFYGYTF.